These 22 T cell receptor beta chains were all obtained from the same sample, sequenced in a study of identical twins. TCRdb redid the calling of the 5' RACE reads with MiXCR, one entry per CDR3 protein. The table shows 200,000 to 250,000 distinct CDR3 sequences, with around 6.8% occurring only once. These same records also appear under a second study, on yellow fever vaccine responses in identical twins.

The sample was memory (CD45RO+) T cells sorted from blood. These receptors were taken from a woman in her late teens or twenties in good health.

There are many counts of this clonotype. V is TRBV15 and J is TRBJ2-1, with TRBD2 matching over 14 bases. The V and J ends lost 2 bases and 1 base, in that order; junction bases with no gene match: 10. CDR3 size: 20 residues. Germline-derived CDR1 and CDR2 are LNHNV and YYDKDF (reference sequence). The CDR3 DNA sequence: TGTGCCACCAGCAGAACACCGGGACTAGCGGGAGAAAAATCCTACAATGAGCAGTTCTTC. It codes for CATSRTPGLAGEKSYNEQFF.

There are a few counts of this clonotype. The V and J genes are TRBV27 and TRBJ2-4; the D gene is possibly TRBD1 (5 bases). V was shortened by 5 bases and J by 2 bases, with 10 bases between the two germline ends. CDR1 and CDR2 from the germline V gene are MNHEY and SMNVEV (reference sequence). The CDR3 length is 14 residues. CDR3 nucleotide sequence: TGTGCCAGCAGTCCACAGGTACCCAAAAACATTCAGTACTTC. This codes for CASSPQVPKNIQYF.

DNA of the CDR3: TGTGCCAGCAGACTTCCCCCACCCAAGGGCTATGGCTACACCTTC. Amino acid sequence: CASRLPPPKGYGYTF. The chain uses TRBV28 and TRBJ1-2; the D is unclear. V was shortened by 6 bases and J by 4 bases, with 18 bases between the two germline ends. The CDR3 runs 15 residues. Germline CDR1 MDHEN, CDR2 SYDVKM.

V is TRBV3-1 and J is TRBJ2-2, with D possibly being TRBD1 or TRBD2 (5 bases each). Per germline, CDR1 LGHDT and CDR2 YNNKEL (reference sequence). V was clipped by 4 bases and J by 3 bases, with 15 bases between them. There are 16 residues in the CDR3. The CDR3 here is CASSLRGGGDTGELFF. CDR3 bases: TGTGCCAGCAGCCTTCGGGGCGGTGGGGACACCGGGGAGCTGTTTTTT.

This clonotype was counted at least ten times. This chain connects TRBV12-3 or TRBV12-4 to TRBJ2-3, with D hard to call. There are 14 residues in the CDR3. The V and J ends lost 6 bases and 3 bases respectively, with 13 bases between them. Here the CDR3 reads CASSPERATDTQYF. CDR3 in DNA: TGTGCCAGCAGCCCCGAACGGGCGACAGATACGCAGTATTTT.

The gene calls are TRBV2 and TRBJ2-5, with TRBD2 identical over 10 bases. CDR3 length equals 14 residues. CDR1 SNHLY and CDR2 FYNNEI come from the germline V gene. V lost 6 bases and J lost 5; bases outside the gene matches: 6. The CDR3 region has the DNA TGTGCCAGCAGGAGCGGGGGGGCCGTGGAGACCCAGTACTTC. Translation: CASRSGGAVETQYF. The full variable domain, rest sourced from reference TRBV2 and TRBJ2-5, is EPEVTQTPSHQVTQMGQEVILRCVPISNHLYFYWYRQILGQKVEFLVSFYNNEISEKSEIFDDQFSVERPDGSNFTLKIRSTKLEDSAMYFCASRSGGAVETQYFGPGTRLLVL.

This clonotype was seen a few times. This rearrangement joins TRBV4-3 to TRBJ2-7; 9 bases fit TRBD1. CDR1 LGHNA and CDR2 YSLEER come from the germline V gene. This CDR3 has 16 residues. The junction had 6 bases not matched to a gene; V was cut back by 1 base and J by 2 bases. CDR3 nucleotides: TGCGCCAGCAGCCAAGCATGGACAGGGGTAGCCTACGAGCAGTACTTC. It codes for CASSQAWTGVAYEQYF.

This clonotype was seen only a few times. Sequence at one end of the junction differs from germline and may be a read error. The chain couples TRBV28 to TRBJ1-6, with D possibly being TRBD1 (5 bases). The CDR3 extends over 15 amino acids. Germline CDR1 reads MDHEN; CDR2 reads SYDVKM. CDR3 in amino acids: CSSSGEGRINSPLHF. The CDR3 DNA reads TGTTCCAGCAGCGGCGAGGGACGTATTAATTCACCCCTCCACTTT.

This clonotype was seen many times. This chain uses TRBV7-9 with TRBJ2-1; TRBD2 agrees at 10 bases. V was clipped by 5 bases and J by 4 bases; unmatched bases: 5. Germline CDR1 is SEHNR and CDR2 is FQNEAQ (reference sequence). This CDR3 is 15 amino acids long. CDR3 loop: CASSPGTSEYNEQFF. The CDR3 DNA is TGTGCCAGCAGCCCCGGGACTAGCGAGTACAATGAGCAGTTCTTC. The complete variable domain, with remaining parts taken from reference TRBV7-9 and TRBJ2-1, reads DTGVSQNPRHKITKRGQNVTFRCDPISEHNRLYWYRQTLGQGPEFLTYFQNEAQLEKSRLLSDRFSAERPKGSFSTLEIQRTEQGDSAMYLCASSPGTSEYNEQFFGPGTRLTVL.

In this sample, this clonotype turned up a few times. The rearrangement links TRBV28 to TRBJ2-7; 7 positions match TRBD2. V shed 3 bases, J shed 7 bases, and the junction held 3 bases outside the gene matches. Germline V gene lookup returns CDR1 MDHEN and CDR2 SYDVKM. This CDR3 has 12 amino acids. CDR3 bases: TGTGCCAGCAGTTTGTCACTAGCGGAGCAGTACTTC. Translation: CASSLSLAEQYF. Filled out from reference TRBV28 and TRBJ2-7, the complete variable domain reads DVKVTQSSRYLVKRTGEKVFLECVQDMDHENMFWYRQDPGLGLRLIYFSYDVKMKEKGDIPEGYSVSREKKERFSLILESASTNQTSMYLCASSLSLAEQYFGPGTRLTVT.

This clonotype was picked up many times. The chain uses TRBV5-1 and TRBJ2-7, with 8 bases fitting TRBD1. There are 15 residues in the CDR3. Germline CDR1 SGHRS, CDR2 YFSETQ. V trimming: 4 bases; J trimming: 7 bases; junction bases outside the gene matches: 13. CDR3 nucleotides: TGCGCCAGCAGCCTGCCGGACAGGGAAGAGAGGGAGCAGTACTTC. Translation gives CASSLPDREEREQYF.

This clonotype was detected many times. V gene TRBV10-3 combines with J gene TRBJ2-4; TRBD1 matches at 10 bases. CDR1 and CDR2 from the germline V gene are ENHRY and SYGVKD. CDR3 length equals 15 residues. With V trimmed by 4 bases and J by 7 bases, 7 bases remained unmatched. The CDR3 reads CAISAQTGGSNIQYF. The CDR3, as DNA: TGTGCCATCAGTGCTCAGACAGGGGGCAGTAACATTCAGTACTTC.

This clonotype occurred many times. This chain links TRBV20-1 with TRBJ2-3; 13 bases agree with TRBD2. V shed 0 bases, J shed 3 bases, and the junction held 3 bases outside the gene matches. This CDR3 region has 16 residues. Germline-derived CDR1 and CDR2 are DFQATT and SNEGSKA (reference sequence). The CDR3 coding sequence is TGCAGTGCTAGAGATACTAGCGGGGGGGAAACAGATACGCAGTATTTT. This gives the protein CSARDTSGGETDTQYF.

This clonotype was recorded many times. The chain links TRBV12-3 or TRBV12-4 to TRBJ2-2, with D perhaps matching TRBD2 (5 bases). Trimming shortened V by 0 bases and J by 5 bases, and 13 bases separated the two germline ends. There are 16 residues in the CDR3. This CDR3 is CASSLALASRTGELFF. DNA for the CDR3: TGTGCCAGCAGTTTAGCGCTGGCTAGCCGAACCGGGGAGCTGTTTTTT.

This clonotype was seen ten or more times. The chain employs TRBV5-1 and TRBJ2-1; TRBD2 aligns across 11 bases. Germline V gene data show CDR1 as SGHRS and CDR2 as YFSETQ. Losses at the gene ends were 0 bases for V and 7 bases for J; bases not matched to a gene: 3. There are 15 residues in the CDR3. CDR3 amino acids: CASSLVSGGANEQFF. Written as DNA, the CDR3 is TGCGCCAGCAGCTTGGTTAGCGGGGGGGCAAATGAGCAGTTCTTC.

CDR3 DNA sequence: TGCGCCAGCAGTCAATCGTCTAGCGGGAACACCGGGGAGCTGTTTTTT. Its protein is CASSQSSSGNTGELFF. The rearrangement joins TRBV23-1 to TRBJ2-2, with 7 bases that match TRBD2. TRBV23-1 is sorted into the ORF group, with uncertain function. The CDR3 spans 16 residues. The V gene end was trimmed by 0 bases and the J gene end by 1 base; junction bases not matched to a gene: 2.

Turning to this clonotype: With a much larger clone just one base away, this may be a read error. The V gene is TRBV14, the J gene TRBJ2-7; no firm D call. Germline V gene sequence: CDR1 SGHDN, CDR2 FVKESK. V was shortened by 2 bases and J by 6 bases, with 5 bases between the two germline ends. The CDR3 extends over 11 amino acids. For the CDR3, the DNA is TGTGCCAGCAGCCAACATTCCGAGCAGTACTTC. Translation: CASSQHSEQYF.

This clonotype occurred many times. The chain employs TRBV12-3 or TRBV12-4 and TRBJ1-3; 7 positions match TRBD1. V lost 6 bases and J lost 2; bases outside the gene matches: 4. This CDR3 spans 14 amino acids. This CDR3 reads CASSSGTAGNTIYF. The CDR3 bases are TGTGCCAGCAGCTCCGGGACAGCTGGAAACACCATATATTTT.

This clonotype showed up many times. For the CDR3, the DNA is TGTGCCAGCAGCTCGGCGGGTCGAACCTACGAGCAGTACTTC. It codes for CASSSAGRTYEQYF. The gene calls are TRBV5-6 and TRBJ2-7; possibly TRBD2 for D (5 bases). The V and J ends lost 3 bases and 2 bases respectively, with 12 bases between them. From germline, CDR1 is SGHDT and CDR2 YYEEEE. There are 14 residues in the CDR3. The full variable domain, rest sourced from reference TRBV5-6 and TRBJ2-7, is DAGVTQSPTHLIKTRGQQVTLRCSPKSGHDTVSWYQQALGQGPQFIFQYYEEEERQRGNFPDRFSGHQFPNYSSELNVNALLLGDSALYLCASSSAGRTYEQYFGPGTRLTVT.

The chain is built from TRBV7-9 and TRBJ1-1; possibly TRBD1 for D (5 bases). From germline, CDR1 is SEHNR and CDR2 FQNEAQ (reference sequence). V lost 8 bases to trimming and J lost 6 bases, with 13 bases between them. This CDR3 spans 12 amino acids. CDR3 coding DNA: TGTGCCAGCGGAGACAGAGACTCTGAAGCTTTCTTT. It is translated as CASGDRDSEAFF.

V and J are TRBV5-1 and TRBJ2-2; no clear D. CDR1 SGHRS and CDR2 YFSETQ come from the germline V gene. The V end lost 0 bases, the J end lost 7 bases, and 7 bases lay between the germline ends. The CDR3 has 13 residues. The CDR3 DNA follows: TGCGCCAGCAGCTTGGGAGGCGGCGGGGAGCTGTTTTTT. It codes for CASSLGGGGELFF.

This clonotype was observed a few times. CDR3 sequence: CASQIGGSYNEQFF. In nucleotides, the CDR3 is TGTGCCAGCCAAATAGGGGGCTCCTACAATGAGCAGTTCTTC. This chain links TRBV7-2 with TRBJ2-1; a possible D gene is TRBD1 (6 bases). Germline V gene lookup returns CDR1 SGHTA and CDR2 FQGNSA. Trimming stripped 8 bases from V and 0 bases from J, with 11 bases between. The CDR3 covers 14 residues. Using reference TRBV7-2 and TRBJ2-1 for the parts outside the CDR3, the full variable domain is GAGVSQSPSNKVTEKGKDVELRCDPISGHTALYWYRQSLGQGLEFLIYFQGNSAPDKSGLPSDRFSAERTGGSVSTLTIQRTQQEDSAVYLCASQIGGSYNEQFFGPGTRLTVL.